Below, 13 T cell receptor beta chains from the same sample are listed, as sequenced in a study of metastatic and nonmetastatic thyroid tumors. Not a single patient had been given any form of treatment at any point before undergoing thyroid surgery. MiXCR re-clonotyped the PCR reads for TCRdb. The sample carries tens of thousands of clones, 12% recorded once. Sequencing used blood. Receptor source: a male donor with papillary thyroid cancer or a benign thyroid nodule (not recorded which). Some clones in this sample may be carry-over from other donors' samples.

This clone has at least ten counts. The rearrangement links TRBV20-1 to TRBJ1-1, with 7 bases lining up with TRBD1. Germline V CDR1 and CDR2: DFQATT, SNEGSKA (reference sequence). The CDR3 length is 12 residues. V gave up 4 bases and J gave up 4 bases; unmatched junction bases: 3. CDR3 in amino acids: CSATQGGTEAFF. The CDR3 DNA is TGCAGTGCTACGCAGGGGGGCACTGAAGCTTTCTTT.

This clone was found many times. The chain links TRBV28 to TRBJ2-5; D could derive from TRBD1 or TRBD2 (5 bases each). V lost 5 bases and J 4 bases, leaving 29 bases between the germline ends. Germline V gives CDR1 MDHEN, CDR2 SYDVKM. This CDR3 is 19 amino acids long. The CDR3, as DNA: TGTGCCAGCAGTCCCCCGAGGAGGTTCAGGGTGTATTTTTTAGAGACCCAGTACTTC. It specifies CASSPPRRFRVYFLETQYF.

This clone was seen at least ten times. The chain recombines TRBV12-3 or TRBV12-4 with TRBJ2-7, with D possibly TRBD1 on 6 matching bases. The CDR3 runs to 15 residues. V was trimmed by 3 bases and J by 1 base, leaving 13 bases between them. CDR3 nucleotide sequence: TGTGCCAGCAGTTTTGGGATAGGGGGATCCTACGAGCAGTACTTC. Its translation is CASSFGIGGSYEQYF.

This clone was seen ten or more times. This chain joins TRBV12-3 or TRBV12-4 and TRBJ2-1, with a tentative D call TRBD2 (6 bases). The CDR3 covers 14 residues. Trimming left V 4 bases short and J 2 bases short, with 9 bases between. CDR3 bases: TGTGCCAGCAGTTGGGAGGCCGCCTACAATGAGCAGTTCTTC. Protein: CASSWEAAYNEQFF.

This clone occurred many times. The V and J genes are TRBV4-1 and TRBJ1-4; D unclear. Trimming left V 0 bases short and J 3 bases short, with 2 bases between. Germline CDR1 and CDR2: MGHRA and YSYEKL. The CDR3 runs 13 residues. The CDR3 sequence is CASSQDPNEKLFF. The DNA for the CDR3 is TGCGCCAGCAGCCAAGACCCTAATGAAAAACTGTTTTTT.

This clone is medium-sized (0.01 to 0.1%) by share. The V gene is TRBV28, the J gene TRBJ1-2, with D tentatively TRBD1 (5 bases). V was trimmed by 1 base and J by 5 bases, leaving 8 bases between them. Germline V lookup: CDR1 MDHEN, CDR2 SYDVKM. The CDR3 has 13 residues. The CDR3 reads CASSLSGVYGYTF. The CDR3, as DNA: TGTGCCAGCAGTTTATCGGGGGTATATGGCTACACCTTC.

This clone has at least ten counts. This rearrangement joins TRBV6-2 or TRBV6-3 to TRBJ2-4; TRBD1 matches 9 bases. The trim removed 2 bases at V and 8 bases at J, leaving 4 bases unmatched. Germline-derived CDR1 and CDR2 are MNHEY and SVGEGT. The CDR3 contains 14 residues. The CDR3 is CASSYNRGQDIQYF. The CDR3 nucleotides read TGTGCCAGCAGTTACAACAGGGGGCAAGACATTCAGTACTTC.

This clone was observed many times. The V call is TRBV28, the J call TRBJ2-1; 9 positions agree with TRBD2. Trimming at V came to 6 bases and at J to 4 bases, leaving 4 bases not matched to a gene. This CDR3 is 14 amino acids long. Germline CDR1 is MDHEN and CDR2 is SYDVKM. CDR3 protein: CASRETSGYNEQFF. DNA for the CDR3: TGTGCCAGCAGAGAGACTAGCGGATACAATGAGCAGTTCTTC. The entire variable domain, with the rest obtained from reference TRBV28 and TRBJ2-1, is as follows: DVKVTQSSRYLVKRTGEKVFLECVQDMDHENMFWYRQDPGLGLRLIYFSYDVKMKEKGDIPEGYSVSREKKERFSLILESASTNQTSMYLCASRETSGYNEQFFGPGTRLTVL.

This clone was seen ten or more times. The chain couples TRBV27 to TRBJ2-1; 7 positions agree with TRBD1. J was trimmed by 4 bases and V by 5 bases; bases with no gene match: 5. From germline, CDR1 is MNHEY and CDR2 SMNVEV (reference sequence). This CDR3 is 14 amino acids long. In DNA, the CDR3 is TGTGCCAGCAGTGGGGCAGGGGGATACAATGAGCAGTTCTTC. This gives the protein CASSGAGGYNEQFF.

This clone turned up a few times. This chain connects TRBV20-1 to TRBJ2-1; D is uncertain. The germline CDR1 and CDR2 sequences are DFQATT and SNEGSKA (reference sequence). V was cut by 5 bases and J by 7 bases, with 9 bases left in between. The CDR3 runs 11 residues. The CDR3 nucleotides are TGCAGTGCTTTTAGGACGAATGAGCAGTTCTTC. This codes for CSAFRTNEQFF.

This clone showed up just a few times. The V and J genes are TRBV6-1 and TRBJ1-1, with a tentative D call TRBD1 (5 bases). The CDR3 is 13 amino acids. Trimming left V 7 bases short and J 4 bases short, with 13 bases between. Per germline, CDR1 MNHNS and CDR2 SASEGT. The chain's CDR3 is CASIGTVSTEAFF. In DNA, the CDR3 is TGTGCCAGCATAGGGACGGTGAGCACTGAAGCTTTCTTT.

This clone was found many times. This chain joins TRBV12-3 or TRBV12-4 and TRBJ1-4, with TRBD1 identical over 10 bases. With 5 bases clipped from V and 10 bases from J, the junction kept 7 bases outside the gene matches. CDR3 length equals 14 residues. As DNA, the CDR3 is TGTGCCAGCAGTGTCCGGGACAGGGGAGGAAAACTGTTTTTT. This codes for CASSVRDRGGKLFF.

This clone occurred many times. The V and J genes are TRBV15 and TRBJ2-3; 8 bases map to TRBD1. Germline V gene data show CDR1 as LNHNV and CDR2 as YYDKDF (reference sequence). This CDR3 is 18 amino acids long. With V trimmed by 4 bases and J by 4 bases, 16 bases remained unmatched. CDR3 in amino acids: CATSTGKMTGDVADTQYF. The CDR3, as DNA: TGTGCCACCAGCACGGGAAAAATGACAGGGGATGTGGCAGATACGCAGTATTTT.